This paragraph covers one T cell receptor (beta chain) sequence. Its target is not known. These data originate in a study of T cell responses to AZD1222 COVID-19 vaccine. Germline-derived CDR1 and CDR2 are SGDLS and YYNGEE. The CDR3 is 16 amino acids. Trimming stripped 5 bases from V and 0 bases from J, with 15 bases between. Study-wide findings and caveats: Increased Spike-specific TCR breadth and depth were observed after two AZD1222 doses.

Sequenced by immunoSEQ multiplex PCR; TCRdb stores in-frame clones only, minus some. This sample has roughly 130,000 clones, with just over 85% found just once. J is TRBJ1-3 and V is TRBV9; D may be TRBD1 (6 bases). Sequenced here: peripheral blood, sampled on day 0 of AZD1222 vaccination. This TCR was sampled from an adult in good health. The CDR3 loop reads CASSPVGQSSGNTIYF. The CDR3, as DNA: TGTGCCAGCAGTCCAGTGGGACAAAGCTCTGGAAACACCATATATTTT.